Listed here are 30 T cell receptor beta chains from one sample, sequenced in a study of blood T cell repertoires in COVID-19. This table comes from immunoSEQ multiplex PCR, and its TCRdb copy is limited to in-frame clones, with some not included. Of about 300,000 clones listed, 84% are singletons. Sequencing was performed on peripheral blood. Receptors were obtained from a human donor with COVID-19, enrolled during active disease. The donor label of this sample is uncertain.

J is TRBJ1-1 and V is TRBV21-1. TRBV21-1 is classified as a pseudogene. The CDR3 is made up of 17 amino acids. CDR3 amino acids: CASSNVLGGNMNTEAFF. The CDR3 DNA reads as TGTGCCAGCAGCAATGTCTTGGGGGGAAACATGAACACTGAAGCTTTCTTT.

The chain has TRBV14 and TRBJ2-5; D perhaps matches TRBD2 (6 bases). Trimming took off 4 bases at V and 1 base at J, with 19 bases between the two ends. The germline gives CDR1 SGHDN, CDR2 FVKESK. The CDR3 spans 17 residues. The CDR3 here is CASSPTHPRLVQETQYF. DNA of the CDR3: TGTGCCAGCAGCCCCACCCACCCAAGACTAGTCCAAGAGACCCAGTACTTC.

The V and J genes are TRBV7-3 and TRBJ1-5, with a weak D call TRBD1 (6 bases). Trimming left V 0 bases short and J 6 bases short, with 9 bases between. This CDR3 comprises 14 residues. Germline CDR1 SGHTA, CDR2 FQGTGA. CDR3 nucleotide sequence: TGTGCCAGCAGCTTAACAGGGGGTACTCAGCCCCAGCATTTT. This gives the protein CASSLTGGTQPQHF.

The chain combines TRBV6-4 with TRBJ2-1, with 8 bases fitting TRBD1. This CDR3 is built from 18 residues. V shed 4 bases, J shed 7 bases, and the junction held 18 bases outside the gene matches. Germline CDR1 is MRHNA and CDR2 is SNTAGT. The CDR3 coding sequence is TGTGCCAGCAGTGCTTCCCTCCCGGACAGGGAGCCGTGGAATGAGCAGTTCTTC. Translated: CASSASLPDREPWNEQFF.

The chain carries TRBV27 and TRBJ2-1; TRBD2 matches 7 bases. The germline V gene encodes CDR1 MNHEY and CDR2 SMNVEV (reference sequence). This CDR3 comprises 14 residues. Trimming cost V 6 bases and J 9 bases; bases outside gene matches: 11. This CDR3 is CASRPEGLLSEQFF. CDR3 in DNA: TGTGCCAGCAGGCCGGAGGGACTATTGAGTGAGCAGTTCTTC.

CDR3 nucleotide sequence: TGTGCCAGCAGCCCGACCCCTGGCGGGGTGGCTTTCTTT. Its translation is CASSPTPGGVAFF. The J gene is TRBJ1-1, the V gene TRBV5-6; D ambiguous. The CDR3 runs 13 residues. CDR1 and CDR2 from the germline V gene are SGHDT and YYEEEE. V lost 4 bases, J lost 11 bases, and 18 bases lay in between.

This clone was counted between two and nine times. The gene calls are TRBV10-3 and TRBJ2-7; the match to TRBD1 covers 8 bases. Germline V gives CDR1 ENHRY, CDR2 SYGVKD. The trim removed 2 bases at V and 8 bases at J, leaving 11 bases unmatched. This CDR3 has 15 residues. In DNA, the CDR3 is TGTGCCATCAGTGAGCCCGGACAGGGCCTCAATCAGCAGTACTTC. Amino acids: CAISEPGQGLNQQYF.

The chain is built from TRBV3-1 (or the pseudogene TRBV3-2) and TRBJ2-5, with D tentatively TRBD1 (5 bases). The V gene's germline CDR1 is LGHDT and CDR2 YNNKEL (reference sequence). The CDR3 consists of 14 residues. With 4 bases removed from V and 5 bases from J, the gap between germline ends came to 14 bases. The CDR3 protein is CASSLPSAGETQYF. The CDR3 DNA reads TGTGCCAGCAGCCTACCTTCTGCAGGGGAGACCCAGTACTTC.

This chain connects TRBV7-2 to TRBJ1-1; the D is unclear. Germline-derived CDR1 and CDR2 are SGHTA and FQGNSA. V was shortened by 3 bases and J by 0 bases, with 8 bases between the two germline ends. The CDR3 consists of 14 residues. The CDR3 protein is CASSFGVLNTEAFF. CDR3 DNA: TGTGCCAGCAGCTTCGGGGTCCTGAACACTGAAGCTTTCTTT.

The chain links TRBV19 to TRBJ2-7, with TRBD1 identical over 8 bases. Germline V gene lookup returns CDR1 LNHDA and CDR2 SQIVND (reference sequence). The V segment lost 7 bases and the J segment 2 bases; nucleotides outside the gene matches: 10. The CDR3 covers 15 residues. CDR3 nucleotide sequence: TGTGCCAGTAATCAACAGGGGGGCCTAGCCTACGAGCAGTACTTC. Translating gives CASNQQGGLAYEQYF. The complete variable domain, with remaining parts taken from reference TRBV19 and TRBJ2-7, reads DGGITQSPKYLFRKEGQNVTLSCEQNLNHDAMYWYRQDPGQGLRLIYYSQIVNDFQKGDIAEGYSVSREKKESFPLTVTSAQKNPTAFYLCASNQQGGLAYEQYFGPGTRLTVT.

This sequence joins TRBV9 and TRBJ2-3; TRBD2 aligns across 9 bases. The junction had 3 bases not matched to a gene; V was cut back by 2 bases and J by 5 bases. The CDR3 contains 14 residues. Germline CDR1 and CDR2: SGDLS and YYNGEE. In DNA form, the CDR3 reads TGTGCCAGCAGCGTGCGGGGGGGGCAAGATACGCAGTATTTT. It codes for CASSVRGGQDTQYF.

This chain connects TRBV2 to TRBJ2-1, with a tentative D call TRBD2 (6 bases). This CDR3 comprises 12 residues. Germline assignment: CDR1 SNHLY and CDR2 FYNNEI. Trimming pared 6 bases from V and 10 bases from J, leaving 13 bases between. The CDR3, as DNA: TGTGCCAGCAGCGTGACTAGTTTGGAGCAGTTCTTC. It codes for CASSVTSLEQFF.

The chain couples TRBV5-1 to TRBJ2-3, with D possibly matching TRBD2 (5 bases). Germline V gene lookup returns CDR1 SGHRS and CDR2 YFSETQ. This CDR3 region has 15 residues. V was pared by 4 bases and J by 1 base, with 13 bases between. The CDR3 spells CASSSSGRGTDTQYF. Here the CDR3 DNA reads TGCGCCAGCAGCAGCAGCGGACGGGGCACAGATACGCAGTATTTT.

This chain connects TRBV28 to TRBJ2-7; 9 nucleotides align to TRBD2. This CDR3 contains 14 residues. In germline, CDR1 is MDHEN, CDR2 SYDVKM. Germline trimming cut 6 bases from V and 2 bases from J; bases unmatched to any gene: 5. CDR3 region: CASRQRLAAYEQYF. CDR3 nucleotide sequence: TGTGCCAGCAGACAAAGACTAGCGGCCTACGAGCAGTACTTC. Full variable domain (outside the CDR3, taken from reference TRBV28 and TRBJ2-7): DVKVTQSSRYLVKRTGEKVFLECVQDMDHENMFWYRQDPGLGLRLIYFSYDVKMKEKGDIPEGYSVSREKKERFSLILESASTNQTSMYLCASRQRLAAYEQYFGPGTRLTVT.

Here the CDR3 reads CASSVQGDGYTF. The CDR3 DNA follows: TGTGCCAGCAGTGTACAGGGGGACGGCTACACCTTC. This chain links TRBV28 with TRBJ1-2; TRBD1 matches at 8 bases. V was clipped by 5 bases and J by 8 bases; unmatched bases: 4. The CDR3 is 12 residues long. The germline gives CDR1 MDHEN, CDR2 SYDVKM.

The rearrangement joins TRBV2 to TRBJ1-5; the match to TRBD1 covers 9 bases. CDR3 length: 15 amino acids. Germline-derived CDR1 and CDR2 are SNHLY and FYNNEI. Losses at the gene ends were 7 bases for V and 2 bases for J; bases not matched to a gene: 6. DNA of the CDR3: TGTGCCAGCAACATGGACAGGGGAGGCAATCAGCCCCAGCATTTT. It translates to CASNMDRGGNQPQHF.

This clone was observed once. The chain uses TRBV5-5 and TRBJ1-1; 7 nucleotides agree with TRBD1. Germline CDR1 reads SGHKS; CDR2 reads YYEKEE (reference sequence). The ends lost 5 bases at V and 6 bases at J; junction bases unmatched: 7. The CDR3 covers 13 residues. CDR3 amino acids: CASSFATGAEAFF. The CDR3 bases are TGTGCCAGCAGTTTCGCTACAGGGGCTGAAGCTTTCTTT.

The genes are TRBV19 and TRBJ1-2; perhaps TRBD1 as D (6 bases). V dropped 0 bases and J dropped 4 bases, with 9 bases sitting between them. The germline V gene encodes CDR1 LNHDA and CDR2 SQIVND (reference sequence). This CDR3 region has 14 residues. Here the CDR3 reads CASSIDRGVYGYTF. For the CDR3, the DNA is TGTGCCAGTAGTATAGACAGGGGAGTCTATGGCTACACCTTC.

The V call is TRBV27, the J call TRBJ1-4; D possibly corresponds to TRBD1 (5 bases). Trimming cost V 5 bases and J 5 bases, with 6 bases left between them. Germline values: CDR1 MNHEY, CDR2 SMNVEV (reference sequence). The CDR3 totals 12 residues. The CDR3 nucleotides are TGTGCCAGCAGTCAGGGAAATGAAAAACTGTTTTTT. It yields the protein CASSQGNEKLFF.

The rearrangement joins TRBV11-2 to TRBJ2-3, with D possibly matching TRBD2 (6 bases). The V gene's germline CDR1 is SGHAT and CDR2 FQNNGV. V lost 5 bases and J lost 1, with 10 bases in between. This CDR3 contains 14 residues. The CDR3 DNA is TGTGCCAGCAGCCGACTAGTAGGCACAGATACGCAGTATTTT. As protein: CASSRLVGTDTQYF. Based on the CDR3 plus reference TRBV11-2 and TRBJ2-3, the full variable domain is EAGVAQSPRYKIIEKRQSVAFWCNPISGHATLYWYQQILGQGPKLLIQFQNNGVVDDSQLPKDRFSAERLKGVDSTLKIQPAKLEDSAVYLCASSRLVGTDTQYFGPGTRLTVL.

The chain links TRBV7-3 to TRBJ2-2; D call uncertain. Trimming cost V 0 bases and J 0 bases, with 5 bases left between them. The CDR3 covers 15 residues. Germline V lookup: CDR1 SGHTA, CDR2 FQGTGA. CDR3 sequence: CASSLTAANTGELFF. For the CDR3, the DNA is TGTGCCAGCAGCTTAACAGCCGCGAACACCGGGGAGCTGTTTTTT. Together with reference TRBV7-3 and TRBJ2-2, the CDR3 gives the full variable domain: GAGVSQTPSNKVTEKGKYVELRCDPISGHTALYWYRQSLGQGPEFLIYFQGTGAADDSGLPNDRFFAVRPEGSVSTLKIQRTERGDSAVYLCASSLTAANTGELFFGEGSRLTVL.

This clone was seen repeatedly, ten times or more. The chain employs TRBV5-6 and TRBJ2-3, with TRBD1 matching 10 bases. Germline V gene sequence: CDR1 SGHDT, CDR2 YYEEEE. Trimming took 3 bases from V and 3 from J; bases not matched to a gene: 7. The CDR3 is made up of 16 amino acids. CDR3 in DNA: TGTGCCAGCAGCTCCTTTTGGGGACAGGGGACAGATACGCAGTATTTT. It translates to CASSSFWGQGTDTQYF.

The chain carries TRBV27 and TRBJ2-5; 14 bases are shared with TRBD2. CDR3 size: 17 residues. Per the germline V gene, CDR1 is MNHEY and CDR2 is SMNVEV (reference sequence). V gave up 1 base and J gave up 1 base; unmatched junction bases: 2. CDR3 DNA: TGTGCCAGCAGTTTATGGACTAGCGGGGGGACCCAAGAGACCCAGTACTTC. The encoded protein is CASSLWTSGGTQETQYF.

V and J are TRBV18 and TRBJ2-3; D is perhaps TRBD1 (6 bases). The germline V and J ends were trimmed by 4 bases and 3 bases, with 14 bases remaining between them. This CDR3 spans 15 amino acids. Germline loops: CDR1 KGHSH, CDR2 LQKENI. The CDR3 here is CASSREGGVTDTQYF. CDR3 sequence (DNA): TGTGCCAGCTCACGGGAAGGGGGTGTGACAGATACGCAGTATTTT.

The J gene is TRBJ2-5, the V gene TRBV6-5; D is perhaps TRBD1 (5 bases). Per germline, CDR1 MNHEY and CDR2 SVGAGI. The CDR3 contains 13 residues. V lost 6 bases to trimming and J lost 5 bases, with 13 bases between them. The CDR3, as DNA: TGTGCCAGCAGACCGGACAATTGGGAGACCCAGTACTTC. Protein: CASRPDNWETQYF.

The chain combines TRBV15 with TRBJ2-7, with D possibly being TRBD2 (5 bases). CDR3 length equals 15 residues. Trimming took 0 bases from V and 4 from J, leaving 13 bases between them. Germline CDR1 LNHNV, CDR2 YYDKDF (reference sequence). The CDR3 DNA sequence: TGTGCCACCAGCAGAGATCTAGCTAGACAATACGAGCAGTACTTC. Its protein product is CATSRDLARQYEQYF.

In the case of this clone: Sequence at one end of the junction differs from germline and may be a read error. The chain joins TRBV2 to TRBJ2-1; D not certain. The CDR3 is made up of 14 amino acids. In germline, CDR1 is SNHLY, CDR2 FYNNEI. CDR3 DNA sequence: TGTGCCAGCAGTGTGGAGAGCTCCTACAATGAGCAATTCTTC. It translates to CASSVESSYNEQFF.

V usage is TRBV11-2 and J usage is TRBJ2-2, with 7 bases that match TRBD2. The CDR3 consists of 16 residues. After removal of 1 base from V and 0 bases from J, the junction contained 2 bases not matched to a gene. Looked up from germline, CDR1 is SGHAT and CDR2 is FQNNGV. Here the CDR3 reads CASSLVAGSNTGELFF. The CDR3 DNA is TGTGCCAGCAGCTTAGTAGCGGGTTCGAACACCGGGGAGCTGTTTTTT.

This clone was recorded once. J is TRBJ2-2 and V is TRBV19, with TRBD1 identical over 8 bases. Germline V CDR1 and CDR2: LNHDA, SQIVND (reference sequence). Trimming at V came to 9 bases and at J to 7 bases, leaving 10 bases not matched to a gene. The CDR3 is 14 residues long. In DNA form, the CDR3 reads TGTGCCAGCGTCCCTTCAGGGGGCATCGGGGAGCTGTTTTTT. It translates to CASVPSGGIGELFF.

CDR3 region: CASSSNRASETQYF. As DNA, the CDR3 is TGTGCCAGCAGCTCGAACCGAGCGTCGGAGACCCAGTACTTC. The chain links TRBV5-4 to TRBJ2-5; D is unresolved. The germline V and J ends were trimmed by 3 bases and 5 bases, with 14 bases remaining between them. The CDR3 covers 14 residues. Germline lookup yields CDR1 SGHNT and CDR2 YYREEE (reference sequence).